Following are 10 T cell receptor beta chains from one sample sequenced in a study of T cells after yellow fever vaccination. Via MiXCR, TCRdb re-called the 5' RACE reads, giving one row per CDR3 protein. The table records about 4,400 distinct CDR3 sequences, about 8.3% of them present only once. The sequencing here drew on PBMCs, either bulk or a sorted T-cell subset (CD4+, CD8+, memory, or dextramer-sorted; not recorded which), taken 15 days after the yellow fever booster vaccination. These receptors originate from a man aged 30 to 39 who received the YFV17D yellow fever vaccine.

This rearrangement joins TRBV7-2 to TRBJ2-5; 11 bases match TRBD2. Germline V gene sequence: CDR1 SGHTA, CDR2 FQGNSA. The trim removed 5 bases at V and 4 bases at J, leaving 12 bases unmatched. The CDR3 covers 17 residues. This chain's CDR3 is CASSEGSGRGVGETQYF. CDR3 DNA: TGTGCCAGCAGCGAGGGTAGCGGGAGGGGGGTCGGAGAGACCCAGTACTTC.

This clonotype came up a few times. This rearrangement joins TRBV7-1 to TRBJ2-2; the match to TRBD2 covers 9 bases. TRBV7-1 is filed as an ORF, its function uncertain. There are 16 residues in the CDR3. Losses at the gene ends were 3 bases for V and 0 bases for J; bases not matched to a gene: 2. CDR3 sequence reads: CASSSGLAPNTGELFF. The CDR3 DNA reads as TGTGCCAGCAGCTCTGGACTAGCGCCGAACACCGGGGAGCTGTTTTTT.

Sample share makes this clonotype medium-sized. J is TRBJ1-2 and V is TRBV29-1, with 11 bases fitting TRBD1. J gave up 4 bases and V 6 bases, and 4 bases lay outside the gene matches. Germline lookup yields CDR1 SQVTM and CDR2 ANQGSEA. CDR3 length equals 13 residues. The chain's CDR3 is CSVLGQGVYGYTF. CDR3 coding DNA: TGCAGCGTGTTGGGACAGGGGGTCTATGGCTACACCTTC.

This clonotype is labeled medium-sized. The chain employs TRBV5-1 and TRBJ2-3; 9 bases are shared with TRBD2. Per germline, CDR1 SGHRS and CDR2 YFSETQ. V trimming: 5 bases; J trimming: 5 bases; junction bases outside the gene matches: 6. This CDR3 spans 14 amino acids. CDR3 nucleotides: TGCGCCAGCAGAATAGCGGGAGTGCGAGATACGCAGTATTTT. Translating gives CASRIAGVRDTQYF.

Sample share makes this clonotype medium-sized. The V and J genes are TRBV12-3 or TRBV12-4 and TRBJ1-2; D gene uncertain. Trimming took off 6 bases at V and 8 bases at J, with 16 bases between the two ends. This CDR3 is built from 13 residues. As DNA, the CDR3 is TGTGCCAGCAGAGTCACAGCGTCGGGCGGCTACACCTTC. Encoded protein: CASRVTASGGYTF.

By share of the sample, this clonotype is medium-sized. The V gene is TRBV6-1, the J gene TRBJ2-1, with TRBD1 matching 8 bases. Germline V gene sequence: CDR1 MNHNS, CDR2 SASEGT. The ends lost 4 bases at V and 7 bases at J; junction bases unmatched: 9. This CDR3 contains 15 residues. The CDR3 loop is CASSVSGTGSNEQFF. In DNA, the CDR3 is TGTGCCAGCAGTGTATCAGGGACAGGCTCGAATGAGCAGTTCTTC.

In its sample, this clonotype ranks as medium-sized (0.01 to 0.1%). V and J are TRBV5-1 and TRBJ2-1, with D possibly matching TRBD2 (6 bases). The germline gives CDR1 SGHRS, CDR2 YFSETQ. Trimming left V 7 bases short and J 3 bases short, with 20 bases between. The CDR3 covers 16 residues. CDR3 sequence (DNA): TGCGCCAGCCACGGAGGGGCGACCCCTAACTACAATGAGCAGTTCTTC. The encoded protein is CASHGGATPNYNEQFF.

This clonotype is categorized as medium-sized (0.01 to 0.1%). The chain carries TRBV11-2 and TRBJ1-2; D gene ambiguous. The CDR3 is 11 amino acids. V was shortened by 0 bases and J by 5 bases, with 1 base between the two germline ends. Germline assignment: CDR1 SGHAT and CDR2 FQNNGV. Here the CDR3 reads CASSLEYGYTF. The CDR3 DNA reads TGTGCCAGCAGCTTAGAGTATGGCTACACCTTC.

Within the sample, this clonotype is medium-sized. The V gene is TRBV18, the J gene TRBJ1-5, with D maybe TRBD1 (5 bases). The V end lost 4 bases, the J end lost 0 bases, and 7 bases lay between the germline ends. CDR1 KGHSH and CDR2 LQKENI come from the germline V gene. CDR3 length: 14 residues. The chain's CDR3 is CASSQGRSNQPQHF. The CDR3 DNA reads TGTGCCAGCTCACAGGGACGTAGCAATCAGCCCCAGCATTTT.

By proportion, this clonotype is medium-sized. This sequence joins TRBV20-1 and TRBJ2-3; D not certain. The CDR3 sequence is 16 residues long. Germline values: CDR1 DFQATT, CDR2 SNEGSKA (reference sequence). The germline V and J ends were trimmed by 5 bases and 4 bases, with 22 bases remaining between them. DNA for the CDR3: TGCAGTGCTGGGCCTTCGGTCGTGGAGCTGGCAGATACGCAGTATTTT. Amino acid sequence: CSAGPSVVELADTQYF.